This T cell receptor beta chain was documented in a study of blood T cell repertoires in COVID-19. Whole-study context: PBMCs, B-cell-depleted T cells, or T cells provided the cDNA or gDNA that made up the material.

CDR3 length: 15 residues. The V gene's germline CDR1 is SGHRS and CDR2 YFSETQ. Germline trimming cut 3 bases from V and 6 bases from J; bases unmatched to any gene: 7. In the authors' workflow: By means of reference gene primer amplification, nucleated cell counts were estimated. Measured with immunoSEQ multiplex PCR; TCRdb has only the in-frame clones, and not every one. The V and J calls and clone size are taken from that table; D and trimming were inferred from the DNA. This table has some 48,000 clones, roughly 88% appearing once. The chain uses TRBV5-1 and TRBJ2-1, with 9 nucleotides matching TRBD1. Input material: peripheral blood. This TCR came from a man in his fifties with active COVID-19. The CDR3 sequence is CASSSSGQGVNEQFF. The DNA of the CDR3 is TGCGCCAGCAGCTCCTCGGGACAGGGTGTCAATGAGCAGTTCTTC.